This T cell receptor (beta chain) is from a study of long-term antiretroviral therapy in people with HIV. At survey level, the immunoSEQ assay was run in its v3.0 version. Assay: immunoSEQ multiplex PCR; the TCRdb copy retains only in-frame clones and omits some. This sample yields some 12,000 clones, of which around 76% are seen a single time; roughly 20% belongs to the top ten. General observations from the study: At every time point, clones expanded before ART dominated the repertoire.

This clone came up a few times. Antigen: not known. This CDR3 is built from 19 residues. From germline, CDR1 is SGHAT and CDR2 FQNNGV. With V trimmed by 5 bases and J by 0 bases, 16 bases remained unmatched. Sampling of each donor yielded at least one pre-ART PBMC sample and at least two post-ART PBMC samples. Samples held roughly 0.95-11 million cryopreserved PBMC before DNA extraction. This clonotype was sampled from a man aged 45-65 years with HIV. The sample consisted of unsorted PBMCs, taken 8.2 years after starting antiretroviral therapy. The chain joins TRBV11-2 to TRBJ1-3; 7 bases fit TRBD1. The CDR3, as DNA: TGTGCCAGCAGCGCCTACCGGGACAGCATTTTTCTCTCTGGAAACACCATATATTTT. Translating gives CASSAYRDSIFLSGNTIYF.